Listed below are T cell receptor beta chains from one sample, sequenced in a study of CD4 T cells in relation to SARS-CoV-2 and coronaviruses. These receptors' antigens are unknown. Clones were sequenced by immunoSEQ multiplex PCR, and TCRdb holds only the in-frame ones, with some missing. The table lists tens of thousands of clones, around 76% of them singletons. The sequenced material came from CD4+ T cells from PBMCs, cultured in vitro. These receptor sequences come from a human donor in good health. Each CDR3 is given with its conserved first and last residue. D genes are given only for firm matches. Not every row has a clone size; where given, it reads once, few, many or a size class.

d_call	v_call	clone_size	j_call	cdr3_nt	cdr3_aa
.	TRBV6-1	once	TRBJ1-5	TGTGCCAGCAGTGAAGGGGGGCGCGCCGGTCAGCCCCAGCATTTT	CASSEGGRAGQPQHF
.	TRBV5-1	few	TRBJ2-7	TGCGCCAGCAGCTTGGGGCAGGGAGGAGGCGAGCAGTACTTC	CASSLGQGGGEQYF
TRBD1	TRBV18	.	TRBJ2-3	TGTGCCAGCTCACGAAGGACAGGGGGTAGTGATACGCAGTATTTT	CASSRRTGGSDTQYF
TRBD1	TRBV7-2	.	TRBJ2-2	TGTGCCAGCAGCGCCGAGGGGGCAGCGAACACCGGGGAGCTGTTTTTT	CASSAEGAANTGELFF
.	TRBV10-1	.	TRBJ1-2	TGCGCCAGCAGTGCCTCAGGGGCCGGGGGCTACACCTTC	CASSASGAGGYTF
TRBD1	TRBV19	.	TRBJ2-7	TGTGCCAGCCGACGGGACAGTAGCTCCTACGAGCAGTACTTC	CASRRDSSSYEQYF
.	TRBV25-1	.	TRBJ2-1	TGTGCCAGCACTCATACAGTCTACAATGAGCAGTTCTTC	CASTHTVYNEQFF
.	TRBV18	hyperexpanded	TRBJ2-3	TGTGCCAGCTCACCGGAACTCCTCACAGATACGCAGTATTTT	CASSPELLTDTQYF
.	TRBV7-2	.	TRBJ2-5	TGTGCCAGCAGCCCCTACTTCGGAGTTCAAGAGACCCAGTACTTC	CASSPYFGVQETQYF
.	TRBV4-1	once	TRBJ1-4	TGCGCCAGCAGCCAAGGTTGGGGGGCAACTAATGAAAAACTGTTTTTT	CASSQGWGATNEKLFF
TRBD2	TRBV5-4	.	TRBJ2-3	TGTGCCAGCAGCTCTAGGACTAGCGGGAAAGATGGAACGCAGTATTTT	CASSSRTSGKDGTQYF
.	TRBV5-4	.	TRBJ1-3	TGTGCCAGCAGCCCGGGGGGCCACGGGGAAGGAAACACCATATATTTT	CASSPGGHGEGNTIYF
TRBD1	TRBV24-1	.	TRBJ2-2	TGTGCCACCAGTAATGTTCCAACAGGGGGTAACACCGGGGAGCTGTTTTTT	CATSNVPTGGNTGELFF
TRBD2	TRBV7-3	.	TRBJ2-7	TGTGCCAGCAGCTTAACGTCGGCTAGCGGGGGACGTCAGTACTTC	CASSLTSASGGRQYF
TRBD1	TRBV28	.	TRBJ2-7	TGTGCCAGCGAACAGGGGCCCTCCTACGAGCAGTACTTC	CASEQGPSYEQYF
TRBD2	TRBV19	.	TRBJ2-3	TGTGCCAGTAGTAAAGGGACTAGCGGGCCCACAGATACGCAGTATTTT	CASSKGTSGPTDTQYF
.	TRBV10-3	.	TRBJ1-5	TGTGCCATCAGTGAGGTCAGGGGTGCGGGCAATCAGCCCCAGCATTTT	CAISEVRGAGNQPQHF
TRBD1	TRBV3-1/TRBV3-2	.	TRBJ2-5	TGTGCCAGCAGCCAAGCCAAGGGGGCAAAGGAGACCCAGTACTTC	CASSQAKGAKETQYF
.	TRBV5-1	.	TRBJ2-3	TGCGCCAGCAGCTTCATGACCCAACCTACAGATACGCAGTATTTT	CASSFMTQPTDTQYF
.	TRBV28	.	TRBJ1-2	TGTGCCAGCATAGTTCCCAACTATGGCTACACCTTC	CASIVPNYGYTF
.	TRBV5-1	few	TRBJ2-1	TGCGCCAGCAGCCAAAGCTCCTACAATGAGCAGTTCTTC	CASSQSSYNEQFF
.	TRBV6-5	.	TRBJ2-7	TGTGCCAGCAGTTGGACAACCTACGAGCAGTACTTC	CASSWTTYEQYF
TRBD2	TRBV7-2	.	TRBJ2-1	TGTGCCAGCAGCTTTCTAGCGGGAGTTTACAATGAGCAGTTCTTC	CASSFLAGVYNEQFF
.	TRBV5-1	few	TRBJ2-7	TGCGCCAGCAGCTTGGGGAGGGCCGGGCGCGGCGAGCAGTACTTC	CASSLGRAGRGEQYF
.	TRBV14	.	TRBJ2-7	TGTGCCAGCAGGGGGACTTACGAGCAGTACTTC	CASRGTYEQYF
.	TRBV4-1	.	TRBJ1-3	TGCGCCAGCAGCCAAGTCACAGGGCGGTTCGACACCATATATTTT	CASSQVTGRFDTIYF
TRBD2	TRBV19	.	TRBJ2-3	TGTGCCAGTAGGACAACTAGCGGGAATACAGATACGCAGTATTTT	CASRTTSGNTDTQYF
.	TRBV21-1	.	TRBJ2-7	TGTGCCAGCAGCCCCCGCGGTGTAGCCGCTTCCTACGAGCAGTACTTC	CASSPRGVAASYEQYF
.	TRBV5-1	.	TRBJ1-1	TGCGCCAGCAGCTTGGCCGGGGTTACCACTGAAGCTTTCTTT	CASSLAGVTTEAFF
TRBD2	TRBV6-1	.	TRBJ2-5	TGTGCCAGCAGTGAAACAGGACTAGCTTGGGAGACCCAGTACTTC	CASSETGLAWETQYF
.	TRBV28	once	TRBJ1-2	TGTGCCAGCAGCCTCGGGGGGATTTGGGGCTACACCTTC	CASSLGGIWGYTF
.	TRBV3-1/TRBV3-2	.	TRBJ1-3	TGTGCCAGCAGCCAAGACAGGGCCCTCTCTGGAAACACCATATATTTT	CASSQDRALSGNTIYF
.	TRBV7-8	.	TRBJ2-6	TGTGCCAGCGCCCTATCCGGGGCCAACGTCCTGACTTTC	CASALSGANVLTF
.	TRBV28	.	TRBJ2-2	TGTGCCAGCAGTTTGGTCCAGAACACCGGGGAGCTGTTTTTT	CASSLVQNTGELFF
.	TRBV24-1	.	TRBJ2-5	TGTGCCACCAGTGATAACCAGGGGAGGGAGACCCAGTACTTC	CATSDNQGRETQYF
.	TRBV2	.	TRBJ1-6	TGTGCCAGCTCCGGGGGGGCCGGCGGCAATTCACCCCTCCACTTT	CASSGGAGGNSPLHF
.	TRBV6-5	.	TRBJ1-1	TGTGCCAGCAGTATAACCGGGACACCTTACACTGAAGCTTTCTTT	CASSITGTPYTEAFF
TRBD1	TRBV19	.	TRBJ2-1	TGTGCCAGTAGTACTTTAGGGGGCGCGCAAAATGAGCAGTTCTTC	CASSTLGGAQNEQFF
TRBD1	TRBV30	.	TRBJ1-5	TGTGCCTGGAGCGCCGACAGGGGGAATCAGCCCCAGCATTTT	CAWSADRGNQPQHF
.	TRBV18	.	TRBJ2-1	TGTGCCAGCTCACCACGGGGGGCAGGGTCCTACAATGAGCAGTTCTTC	CASSPRGAGSYNEQFF
.	TRBV5-4	.	TRBJ1-1	TGTGCCAGCATGGGCCCTCATGAGCCAAGTCTTTACACTGAAGCTTTCTTT	CASMGPHEPSLYTEAFF
TRBD1	TRBV2	.	TRBJ1-6	TGTGCCAGCACACGAGGGGGCGGCTCCTATAATTCACCCCTCCACTTT	CASTRGGGSYNSPLHF
TRBD2	TRBV3-1/TRBV3-2	few	TRBJ2-2	TGTGCCAGCAGCCCACGACTAGCGGGAGGGAACACCGGGGAGCTGTTTTTT	CASSPRLAGGNTGELFF
.	TRBV7-2	.	TRBJ2-7	TGTGCCAGCAGCCCCGGGGGACAACCCTACGAGCAGTACTTC	CASSPGGQPYEQYF
TRBD2	TRBV24-1	.	TRBJ2-2	TGTGCCACCAGTGCAGCACTAGCGGCCGATGACACCGGGGAGCTGTTTTTT	CATSAALAADDTGELFF